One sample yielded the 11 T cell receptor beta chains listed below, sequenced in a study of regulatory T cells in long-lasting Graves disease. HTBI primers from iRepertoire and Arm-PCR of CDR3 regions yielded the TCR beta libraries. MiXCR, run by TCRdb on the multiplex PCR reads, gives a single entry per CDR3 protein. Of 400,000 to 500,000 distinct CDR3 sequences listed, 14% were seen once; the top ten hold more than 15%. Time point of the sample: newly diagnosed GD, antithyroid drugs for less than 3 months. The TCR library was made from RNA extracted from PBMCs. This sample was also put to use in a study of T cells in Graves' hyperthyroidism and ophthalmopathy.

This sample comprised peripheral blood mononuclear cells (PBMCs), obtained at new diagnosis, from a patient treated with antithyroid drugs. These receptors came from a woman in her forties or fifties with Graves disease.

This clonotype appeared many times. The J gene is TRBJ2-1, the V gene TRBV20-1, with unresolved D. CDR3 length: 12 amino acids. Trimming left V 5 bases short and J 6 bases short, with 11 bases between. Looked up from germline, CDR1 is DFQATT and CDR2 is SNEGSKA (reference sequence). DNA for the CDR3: TGCAGTGCTCCCTCGATCCTCAATGAGCAGTTCTTC. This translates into CSAPSILNEQFF.

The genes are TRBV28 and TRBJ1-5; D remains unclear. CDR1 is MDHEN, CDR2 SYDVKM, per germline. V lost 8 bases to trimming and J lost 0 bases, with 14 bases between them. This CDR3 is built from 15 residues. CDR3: CASATLADSNQPQHF. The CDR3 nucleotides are TGTGCCAGCGCAACCCTCGCTGATAGCAATCAGCCCCAGCATTTT.

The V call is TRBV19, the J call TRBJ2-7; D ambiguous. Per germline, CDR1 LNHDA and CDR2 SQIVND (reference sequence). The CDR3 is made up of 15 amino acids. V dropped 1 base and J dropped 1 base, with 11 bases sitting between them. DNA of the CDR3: TGTGCCAGTAGTATAGCCGTTAGCCCTTCCTACGAGCAGTACTTC. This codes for CASSIAVSPSYEQYF.

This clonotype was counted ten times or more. For the CDR3, the DNA is TGTGCCAGCAGCTTAGTAGGGCAGAGGCGAGAAGAGCAGTACTTC. This encodes CASSLVGQRREEQYF. The V gene is TRBV13, the J gene TRBJ2-7; D gene unclear. V dropped 1 base and J dropped 7 bases, with 17 bases sitting between them. CDR1 is PRHDT, CDR2 FYEKMQ, per germline (reference sequence). The CDR3 runs to 15 residues.

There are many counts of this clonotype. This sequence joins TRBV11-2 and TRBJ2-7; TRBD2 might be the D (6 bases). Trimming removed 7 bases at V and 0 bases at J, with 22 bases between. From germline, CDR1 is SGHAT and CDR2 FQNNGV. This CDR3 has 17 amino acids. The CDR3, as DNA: TGTGCCAGCACCCATGTTAGGCGGCGGGATACCTCCTACGAGCAGTACTTC. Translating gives CASTHVRRRDTSYEQYF.

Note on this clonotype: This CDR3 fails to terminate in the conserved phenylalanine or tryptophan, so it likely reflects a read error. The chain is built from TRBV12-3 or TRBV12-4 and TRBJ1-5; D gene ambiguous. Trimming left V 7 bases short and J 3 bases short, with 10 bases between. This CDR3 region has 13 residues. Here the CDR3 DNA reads TGTGCCAGCACTTTTGCTTACAATCAGCCCCAGCATCTT. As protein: CASTFAYNQPQHL.

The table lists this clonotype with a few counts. CDR3 region: CASSPRHTTRADLYNEQFF. The CDR3 region has the DNA TGTGCCAGCTCACCACGACACACGACCCGAGCGGATCTCTACAATGAGCAGTTCTTC. The gene calls are TRBV18 and TRBJ2-1, with D maybe TRBD2 (5 bases). From germline, CDR1 is KGHSH and CDR2 LQKENI. The CDR3 is made up of 19 amino acids. The V end lost 1 base, the J end lost 3 bases, and 22 bases lay between the germline ends.

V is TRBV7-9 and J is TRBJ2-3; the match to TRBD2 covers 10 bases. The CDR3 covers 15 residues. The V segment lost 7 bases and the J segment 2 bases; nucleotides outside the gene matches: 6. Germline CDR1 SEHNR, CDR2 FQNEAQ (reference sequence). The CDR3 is CASTRTSGSTDTQYF. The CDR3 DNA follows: TGTGCCAGCACCCGGACTAGCGGTTCCACAGATACGCAGTATTTT.

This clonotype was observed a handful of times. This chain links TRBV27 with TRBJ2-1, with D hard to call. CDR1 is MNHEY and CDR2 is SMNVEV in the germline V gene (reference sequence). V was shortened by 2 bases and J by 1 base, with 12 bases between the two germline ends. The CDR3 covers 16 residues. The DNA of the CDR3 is TGTGCCAGCAGTTTAATCACCCAAGGGTCCTACAATGAGCAGTTCTTC. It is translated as CASSLITQGSYNEQFF.

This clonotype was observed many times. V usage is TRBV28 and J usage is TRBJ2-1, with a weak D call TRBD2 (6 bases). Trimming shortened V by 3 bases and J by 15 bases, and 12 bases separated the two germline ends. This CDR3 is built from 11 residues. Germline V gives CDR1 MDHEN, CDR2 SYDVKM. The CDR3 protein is CASSFSGEGFF. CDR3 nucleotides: TGTGCCAGCAGTTTTTCGGGAGAGGGGTTCTTC.

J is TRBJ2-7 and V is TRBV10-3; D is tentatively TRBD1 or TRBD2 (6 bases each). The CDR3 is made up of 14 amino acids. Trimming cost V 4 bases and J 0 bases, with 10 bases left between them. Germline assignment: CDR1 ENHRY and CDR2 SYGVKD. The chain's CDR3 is CAISARGVSYEQYF. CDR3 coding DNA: TGTGCCATCAGTGCAAGGGGGGTCTCCTACGAGCAGTACTTC.